This is a list of T cell receptor beta chains from one sample in a study of blood T cell repertoires in COVID-19. Sequenced by immunoSEQ multiplex PCR; TCRdb stores in-frame clones only, minus some. The sample records 250,000 or so clones, 84% being singletons. The sequenced material came from peripheral blood. These TCRs come from a man aged 60-69 years with acute or convalescent COVID-19. CDR3s include the opening cysteine and the closing phenylalanine or tryptophan. The order of the fields is J gene, V gene, D gene, clone size, CDR3 DNA, CDR3 protein. A D gene is named only where the DNA matches it firmly. Part of the rows lack a size; the others show once, few, many or a class for expanded clones.

>TRBJ1-2|TRBV27|-|once
TGTGCCAGCAGTCCGCCCGGGACACGGGCGGATGGCTACACCTTC
CASSPPGTRADGYTF
>TRBJ2-7|TRBV27|TRBD1|-
TGTGCCAGCAGTTCCCTCGGGACAGGGGACCCCTACGAGCAGTACTTC
CASSSLGTGDPYEQYF
>TRBJ2-5|TRBV7-6|TRBD2|-
TGTGCCAGCAGCCTGGGACTAGCGGGGGAGACCCAGTACTTC
CASSLGLAGETQYF
>TRBJ1-5|TRBV18|-|-
TGTGCCAGCTCACCAAGCGACAGGTCGGGGCAGCCCCAGCATTTT
CASSPSDRSGQPQHF
>TRBJ2-1|TRBV3-1/TRBV3-2|TRBD2|-
TGTGCCAGCAGCCAAGGGTCGGCTAGCGGGAGGTACAATGAGCAGTTCTTC
CASSQGSASGRYNEQFF
>TRBJ1-5|TRBV7-9|-|-
TGTGCCAGCAGCTTGTTAGATAGCAATCAGCCCCAGCATTTT
CASSLLDSNQPQHF
>TRBJ2-7|TRBV5-4|TRBD1|-
TGTGCCAGCAGCCCCACAGGGGGCCGGGACGAGCAGTACTTC
CASSPTGGRDEQYF
>TRBJ1-2|TRBV11-2|TRBD1|-
TGTGCCAGCAGACAGGGGCCGGGTGATGGCTACACCTTC
CASRQGPGDGYTF
>TRBJ1-2|TRBV18|TRBD1|-
TGTGCCAGCTCACCGTCCCTGGGACAGGGGGCAAACTATGGCTACACCTTC
CASSPSLGQGANYGYTF
>TRBJ2-7|TRBV14|TRBD2|-
TGTGCCAGCAGCCGCGGGACTAGCGGCCGGGTCGAGCAGTACTTC
CASSRGTSGRVEQYF
>TRBJ2-5|TRBV18|TRBD2|few
TGTGCCAGCTCCCGCGGACTAGCAGAGACCCAGTACTTC
CASSRGLAETQYF
>TRBJ1-6|TRBV6-5|-|few
TGTGCCAGCAGAGGGGTTACCTCCTATAATTCACCCCTCCACTTT
CASRGVTSYNSPLHF
>TRBJ1-1|TRBV2|-|-
TGTGCCAGCAGTCCCCGTTGGCGGCATATTGAAGCTTTCTTT
CASSPRWRHIEAFF
>TRBJ2-2|TRBV2|-|-
TGTGCCAGCAGTGAGAGGTGGTCAACCGGGGAGCTGTTTTTT
CASSERWSTGELFF
>TRBJ2-5|TRBV2|TRBD2|once
TGTGCCAGCAACCGACTAGCGGGGTGGGAAGAGACCCAGTACTTC
CASNRLAGWEETQYF
>TRBJ2-7|TRBV4-2|TRBD2|once
TGTGCCAGCAGCCAAGAGCTGCTGACCCGACTAGCGGGAGCTCCCTACGAGCAGTACTTC
CASSQELLTRLAGAPYEQYF
>TRBJ1-1|TRBV6-5|-|few
TGTGCCGCTCGAGTGGGGGGGAACACTGAAGCTTTCTTT
CAARVGGNTEAFF
>TRBJ1-2|TRBV6-5|-|-
TGTGCCAGCAGTTTCAAGACTCCCGGGTTCTATGGCTACACCTTC
CASSFKTPGFYGYTF
>TRBJ2-1|TRBV29-1|-|-
TGCAGCGTTGATTTGGGGAGGAGCAATGAGCAGTTCTTC
CSVDLGRSNEQFF
>TRBJ2-7|TRBV11-2|-|-
TGTGCCAGCAGCTTAGAGGGACATCGCTCCTACGAGCAGTACTTC
CASSLEGHRSYEQYF
>TRBJ2-7|TRBV19|-|-
TGTGCCAGTAGATCGGTCCCGGGGTTCGTGCAGTACTTC
CASRSVPGFVQYF
>TRBJ2-2|TRBV29-1|TRBD2|-
TGCAGCGTTGAGGGGACTAGCGGGGGGCCCGCCGGGGAGCTGTTTTTT
CSVEGTSGGPAGELFF
>TRBJ2-7|TRBV5-1|-|few
TGCGCCAGCAGCTGGGGCGGGGACGAGCAGTACTTC
CASSWGGDEQYF
>TRBJ2-7|TRBV27|-|-
TGTGCCAGCAGTTTACTAGTCGGGACAAGATCCTACGAGCAGTACTTC
CASSLLVGTRSYEQYF
>TRBJ2-5|TRBV7-6|TRBD2|once
TGTGCCAGCAGCCCGTTAGCGGGGGGGCGGGAGACCCAGTACTTC
CASSPLAGGRETQYF
>TRBJ2-2|TRBV24-1|TRBD1|-
TGTGCCACCAGTGACGCGACAGGGAACCAGAACACCGGGGAGCTGTTTTTT
CATSDATGNQNTGELFF
>TRBJ2-7|TRBV5-1|-|-
TGCGCCAGCAGCCGCGGACAGAACTCCTACGAGCAGTACTTC
CASSRGQNSYEQYF
>TRBJ1-1|TRBV4-1|TRBD1|-
TGCGCCAGCAGCGATCAGGGGGGCGCGAACACTGAAGCTTTCTTT
CASSDQGGANTEAFF
>TRBJ2-2|TRBV2|TRBD2|-
TGTGCCAGCAGCCTTAGCGGGGTCCAGAACACCGGGGAGCTGTTTTTT
CASSLSGVQNTGELFF
>TRBJ2-3|TRBV10-2|-|-
TGCGCCAGCAGTGACTATCCTGTGGACACTTACACAGATACGCAGTATTTT
CASSDYPVDTYTDTQYF
>TRBJ2-1|TRBV4-2|TRBD2|-
TGTGCCAGCAGTCCCCAAGCGGGAGAGGACAATGAGCAGTTCTTC
CASSPQAGEDNEQFF
>TRBJ2-5|TRBV5-4|-|-
TGTGCCAGCAGCTTGTTACCAGGAGGAGAGACCCAGTACTTC
CASSLLPGGETQYF
>TRBJ2-7|TRBV12-3/TRBV12-4|TRBD1|-
TGTGCCAGCAGTCAGGGGGCCATTTACGAGCAGTACTTC
CASSQGAIYEQYF
>TRBJ2-6|TRBV4-2|-|-
TGTGCCAGCAGCCAAGATCGAGGGCCCGGGGCCAACGTCCTGACTTTC
CASSQDRGPGANVLTF
>TRBJ2-2|TRBV5-1|-|-
TGCGCCAGCAACGGGGGTTACACCGGGGAGCTGTTTTTT
CASNGGYTGELFF
>TRBJ2-7|TRBV15|TRBD2|-
TGTGCCACCAGCAGAGGACTAGCGGGAGGGGCCGAGCAGTACTTC
CATSRGLAGGAEQYF
>TRBJ1-4|TRBV19|TRBD1|-
TGTGCCAGTAAAGGGACAGGGGGAGAAAAACTGTTTTTT
CASKGTGGEKLFF
>TRBJ2-7|TRBV9|-|-
TGTGCCAGCAGCTTCGGGCAGGACACGCTCTACGAGCAGTACTTC
CASSFGQDTLYEQYF
>TRBJ1-1|TRBV6-5|TRBD1|-
TGTGCCAGCAGCGATTTCCGGGACAGGGAAGCTTTCTTT
CASSDFRDREAFF
>TRBJ2-4|TRBV27|-|once
TGTGCCAGCAGTTCCAGGGGATACATTCAGTACTTC
CASSSRGYIQYF
>TRBJ2-5|TRBV27|TRBD2|-
TGTGCCAGCAGATTAGCGGTCGGGGCGGGGGAAGAGACCCAGTACTTC
CASRLAVGAGEETQYF
>TRBJ2-1|TRBV5-1|TRBD2|-
TGCGCCAGCAGCATTATAGCGGGATCTTACAATGAGCAGTTCTTC
CASSIIAGSYNEQFF
>TRBJ1-5|TRBV28|-|-
TGTGCCAGCAGTTTTACCTCCCAGGGGCGTCAGCCCCAGCATTTT
CASSFTSQGRQPQHF
>TRBJ2-5|TRBV28|-|-
TGTGCCAGCAGTATGCCCCCGGGGTCGGCGACCCAGTACTTC
CASSMPPGSATQYF
>TRBJ2-2|TRBV9|-|-
TGTGCCAGCAGCGTAGGGACAGTGAACACCGGGGAGCTGTTTTTT
CASSVGTVNTGELFF
>TRBJ2-2|TRBV5-1|TRBD1|-
TGCGCCAGCAATCGAGACAGGGGTACCGGGGAGCTGTTTTTT
CASNRDRGTGELFF
>TRBJ2-7|TRBV4-3|TRBD2|-
TGCGCCAGCAGCCAAGAAAGCGGGAGGGCCTCCGAGCAGTACTTC
CASSQESGRASEQYF
>TRBJ2-5|TRBV12-3/TRBV12-4|-|few
TGTGCCAGCAGAACCGACAGTCAAGAGACCCAGTACTTC
CASRTDSQETQYF
>TRBJ2-7|TRBV19|-|-
TGTGCCAGTAGTTCAGGACTACGCGGCGAGCAGTACTTC
CASSSGLRGEQYF
>TRBJ1-2|TRBV6-1|-|-
TGTGCCAGCAGTGAAGTCTCCGCAGTTAACTATGGCTACACCTTC
CASSEVSAVNYGYTF
>TRBJ2-1|TRBV4-2|TRBD1|-
TGTGCCAGCAGCCATCGACAGGGGAAGTTCTTC
CASSHRQGKFF
>TRBJ1-2|TRBV28|TRBD1|once
TGTGCCAGCAGTTTAGGGGCAGGGGGCATGGATGGCTACACCTTC
CASSLGAGGMDGYTF
>TRBJ2-6|TRBV5-1|-|-
TGCGCCAGCAGCTCGTACACTGGGGCCAACGTCCTGACTTTC
CASSSYTGANVLTF
>TRBJ1-5|TRBV20-1|-|-
TGCAGTGCTAGTGATCCGGTGGGGGCAAATAGCAATCAGCCCCAGCATTTT
CSASDPVGANSNQPQHF